Shown below are 28 T cell receptor beta chains from a single sample sequenced in a study of shared clonotypes between healthy human individuals. Sequencing was performed with immunoSEQ multiplex PCR; in TCRdb, only in-frame clones are kept and a portion is missing. The table has about 2 million clones, approximately 94% seen once. Positive CCR7 selection of CD45RO-negative cells yielded the naive CD8 cells, and terminally differentiated effector memory CD45RA+ cells were excluded. Sequenced material: naive CD8+ T cells sorted from blood. The receptors were gathered from a man aged 18-30 years in good health.

The rearrangement joins TRBV30 to TRBJ2-2, with TRBD2 matching over 10 bases. Germline V gene lookup returns CDR1 GTSNPN and CDR2 SVGIG (reference sequence). J lost 9 bases, V lost 1 base, and 17 bases had no gene match. This CDR3 is 18 amino acids long. The CDR3 nucleotides are TGTGCCTGGAGTGACGCGCCGGGGCTAGCGGGAGTAATGCGGGAGCTGTTTTTT. It is translated as CAWSDAPGLAGVMRELFF.

The J gene is TRBJ2-1, the V gene TRBV7-2; TRBD2 matches at 9 bases. There are 17 residues in the CDR3. Germline lookup yields CDR1 SGHTA and CDR2 FQGNSA. V was pared by 3 bases and J by 8 bases, with 14 bases of the junction left unmatched. CDR3 region: CASSFGVAGALPHEQFF. DNA for the CDR3: TGTGCCAGCAGCTTTGGGGTAGCGGGAGCCCTTCCCCATGAGCAGTTCTTC.

The chain employs TRBV11-2 and TRBJ2-3; 7 positions match TRBD1. The germline V gene has CDR1 SGHAT and CDR2 FQNNGV. The CDR3 runs 14 residues. The J segment lost 6 bases and the V segment lost 4 bases, leaving 7 bases of the junction unmatched. The CDR3 nucleotides read TGTGCCAGCAGCTCGACAGGGTTCGGGGATACGCAGTATTTT. It encodes CASSSTGFGDTQYF. The variable domain in full, completed from reference TRBV11-2 and TRBJ2-3, reads EAGVAQSPRYKIIEKRQSVAFWCNPISGHATLYWYQQILGQGPKLLIQFQNNGVVDDSQLPKDRFSAERLKGVDSTLKIQPAKLEDSAVYLCASSSTGFGDTQYFGPGTRLTVL.

The rearrangement joins TRBV5-1 to TRBJ2-5; 10 bases map to TRBD2. There are 16 residues in the CDR3. The V and J ends lost 1 base and 5 bases, in that order; junction bases with no gene match: 8. Per the germline V gene, CDR1 is SGHRS and CDR2 is YFSETQ. CDR3 sequence: CASSLYPSGSGETQYF. CDR3 nucleotide sequence: TGCGCCAGCAGCTTGTATCCTAGCGGGAGTGGGGAGACCCAGTACTTC.

This clone was picked up a small number of times. V usage is TRBV29-1 and J usage is TRBJ2-2; D may be TRBD2 (5 bases). V was cut by 4 bases and J by 3 bases, with 9 bases left in between. This CDR3 is built from 13 residues. The germline gives CDR1 SQVTM, CDR2 ANQGSEA. Here the CDR3 DNA reads TGCAGCGTTGGCAGGACTTACACCGGGGAGCTGTTTTTT. Protein sequence: CSVGRTYTGELFF.

The chain couples TRBV13 to TRBJ2-7, with TRBD2 identical over 11 bases. Germline loops: CDR1 PRHDT, CDR2 FYEKMQ (reference sequence). Trimming removed 4 bases from V and 7 bases from J; junction bases left unmatched: 12. CDR3 length: 16 amino acids. The CDR3: CASSSELAGGPVEQYF. For the CDR3, the DNA is TGTGCCAGCAGCTCCGAATTAGCGGGGGGGCCGGTAGAGCAGTACTTC. The variable domain in full, completed from reference TRBV13 and TRBJ2-7, reads AAGVIQSPRHLIKEKRETATLKCYPIPRHDTVYWYQQGPGQDPQFLISFYEKMQSDKGSIPDRFSAQQFSDYHSELNMSSLELGDSALYFCASSSELAGGPVEQYFGPGTRLTVT.

The rearrangement joins TRBV7-9 to TRBJ1-2; TRBD1 matches 7 bases. Trimming at V came to 4 bases and at J to 4 bases, leaving 12 bases not matched to a gene. The CDR3 extends over 16 amino acids. The germline CDR1 and CDR2 sequences are SEHNR and FQNEAQ (reference sequence). In nucleotides, the CDR3 is TGTGCCAGCAGCTCCCTCGGGACAGAAGGACGCTATGGCTACACCTTC. This encodes CASSSLGTEGRYGYTF.

The chain carries TRBV6-6 and TRBJ1-2; D may be TRBD1 (6 bases). V shed 5 bases and J shed 5 bases, with 12 bases lying between them. Germline V lookup: CDR1 MNHNY, CDR2 SVGAGI (reference sequence). The CDR3 is made up of 13 amino acids. CDR3 amino acids: CASSGAGDYGYTF. CDR3 nucleotides: TGTGCCAGCAGTGGAGCAGGGGATTATGGCTACACCTTC.

V usage is TRBV30 and J usage is TRBJ1-1; D unresolved. V gave up 4 bases and J gave up 1 base, with 10 bases separating them. CDR1 and CDR2 (germline): GTSNPN, SVGIG (reference sequence). This CDR3 has 13 amino acids. The DNA of the CDR3 is TGTGCCTGGACGCCCAATGCGAACACTGAAGCTTTCTTT. Its translation: CAWTPNANTEAFF.

The chain joins TRBV7-9 to TRBJ2-2, with D possibly TRBD1 on 5 matching bases. CDR3 length equals 12 residues. Per germline, CDR1 SEHNR and CDR2 FQNEAQ (reference sequence). The CDR3 spells CATPPGTGELFF. The CDR3 region has the DNA TGTGCTACACCTCCAGGGACCGGGGAGCTGTTTTTT.

V and J are TRBV27 and TRBJ2-1; TRBD1 matches at 9 bases. Trimming took 3 bases from V and 8 from J; bases not matched to a gene: 2. CDR3 length: 13 residues. Germline V lookup: CDR1 MNHEY, CDR2 SMNVEV (reference sequence). CDR3 sequence reads: CASSFTGGDEQFF. The CDR3, as DNA: TGTGCCAGCAGTTTCACAGGGGGCGATGAGCAGTTCTTC.

The chain combines TRBV7-9 with TRBJ2-7, with 11 bases fitting TRBD2. Germline trimming cut 6 bases from V and 2 bases from J; bases unmatched to any gene: 6. Germline values: CDR1 SEHNR, CDR2 FQNEAQ (reference sequence). This CDR3 has 15 residues. CDR3 residues: CASRPTSGGPYEQYF. Here the CDR3 DNA reads TGTGCCAGCAGACCAACTAGCGGGGGACCCTACGAGCAGTACTTC.

The V and J genes are TRBV27 and TRBJ1-5; maybe TRBD1 (5 bases). The V and J ends lost 1 base and 2 bases respectively, with 12 bases between them. This CDR3 contains 16 residues. The V gene's germline CDR1 is MNHEY and CDR2 SMNVEV (reference sequence). The CDR3: CASSLYPGTGNQPQHF. The DNA of the CDR3 is TGTGCCAGCAGTTTATATCCAGGGACGGGCAATCAGCCCCAGCATTTT.

The J gene is TRBJ2-1, the V gene TRBV11-2; unclear D gene. CDR1 SGHAT and CDR2 FQNNGV come from the germline V gene. The CDR3 is 14 amino acids. Trimming left V 1 base short and J 6 bases short, with 10 bases between. CDR3 amino acids: CASSLVRPGNEQFF. The DNA of the CDR3 is TGTGCCAGCAGCTTAGTACGTCCGGGCAATGAGCAGTTCTTC.

The table lists this clone with a count of one. The rearrangement joins TRBV29-1 to TRBJ2-4; TRBD1 matches at 11 bases. The CDR3 is 14 amino acids. The germline V gene encodes CDR1 SQVTM and CDR2 ANQGSEA. Trimming cost V 0 bases and J 8 bases; bases outside gene matches: 3. Here the CDR3 reads CSVEEGTGGYIQYF. The CDR3 coding sequence is TGCAGCGTTGAAGAGGGGACAGGGGGATACATTCAGTACTTC.

In its sample, this clone was seen a few times. The chain is built from TRBV28 and TRBJ2-7; no definite D call. This CDR3 comprises 11 residues. V shed 2 bases and J shed 3 bases, with 2 bases lying between them. In germline, CDR1 is MDHEN, CDR2 SYDVKM. The CDR3 sequence is CASSLNYEQYF. Here the CDR3 DNA reads TGTGCCAGCAGTTTAAACTACGAGCAGTACTTC.

This rearrangement joins TRBV30 to TRBJ2-2, with D perhaps matching TRBD2 (5 bases). This CDR3 is 13 amino acids long. Looked up from germline, CDR1 is GTSNPN and CDR2 is SVGIG (reference sequence). V was clipped by 5 bases and J by 7 bases, with 14 bases between them. CDR3 sequence: CAWDVFAGGELFF. The DNA of the CDR3 is TGTGCCTGGGACGTCTTCGCGGGCGGGGAGCTGTTTTTT.

The chain employs TRBV7-2 and TRBJ2-7; 9 nucleotides align to TRBD1. CDR1 SGHTA and CDR2 FQGNSA come from the germline V gene. This CDR3 is built from 15 residues. Germline trimming cut 2 bases from V and 6 bases from J; bases unmatched to any gene: 8. CDR3 residues: CASSLNRDRGFEQYF. DNA of the CDR3: TGTGCCAGCAGCTTAAATAGAGACAGGGGGTTCGAGCAGTACTTC.

This clone appeared once. V usage is TRBV10-2 and J usage is TRBJ2-3; 9 bases are a match to TRBD2. The CDR3 length is 15 residues. J gave up 5 bases and V 6 bases, and 9 bases lay outside the gene matches. The germline V gene encodes CDR1 WSHSY and CDR2 SAAADI. The CDR3 region is CASSLSGSFVDTQYF. The CDR3 DNA follows: TGCGCCAGCAGCCTTAGCGGGAGTTTTGTAGATACGCAGTATTTT.

This clone came up once. The same CDR3 also results from other DNA sequences found in this sample. This sequence joins TRBV19 and TRBJ2-7; 8 nucleotides match TRBD2. CDR3 size: 14 residues. CDR1 is LNHDA, CDR2 SQIVND, per germline (reference sequence). V shed 1 base, J shed 3 bases, and the junction held 2 bases outside the gene matches. CDR3 protein: CASSIAGGDYEQYF. As DNA, the CDR3 is TGTGCCAGTAGTATAGCGGGAGGGGACTACGAGCAGTACTTC.

A remark on this clone: One end of the junction varies from germline; a read error may be responsible. J is TRBJ2-7 and V is TRBV5-4, with 10 bases matching TRBD1. CDR1 is SGHNT and CDR2 is YYREEE in the germline V gene (reference sequence). The CDR3 length is 13 residues. CDR3 nucleotide sequence: TGTGCCTGCAGCGGGACAGGGGTCTACGAGCAGTACTTC. Its protein is CACSGTGVYEQYF.

The rearrangement uses TRBV6-6 and TRBJ1-5; TRBD1 matches 9 bases. The CDR3 consists of 15 residues. The trim removed 5 bases at V and 3 bases at J, leaving 5 bases unmatched. CDR1 and CDR2 (germline): MNHNY, SVGAGI (reference sequence). This CDR3 is CASSPTGGDNQPQHF. The CDR3 DNA reads TGTGCCAGCAGTCCCACAGGGGGCGACAATCAGCCCCAGCATTTT.

This clone came up many times. This chain uses TRBV19 with TRBJ2-7; D possibly matches TRBD1 or TRBD2 (5 bases each). The CDR3 sequence is 16 residues long. CDR1 and CDR2 (germline): LNHDA, SQIVND (reference sequence). V dropped 0 bases and J dropped 0 bases, with 12 bases sitting between them. The CDR3 nucleotides read TGTGCCAGTAGTATAGACGCAGGGACGAGCTCCTACGAGCAGTACTTC. Amino acids: CASSIDAGTSSYEQYF. The complete variable domain, with remaining parts taken from reference TRBV19 and TRBJ2-7, reads DGGITQSPKYLFRKEGQNVTLSCEQNLNHDAMYWYRQDPGQGLRLIYYSQIVNDFQKGDIAEGYSVSREKKESFPLTVTSAQKNPTAFYLCASSIDAGTSSYEQYFGPGTRLTVT.

J is TRBJ2-1 and V is TRBV25-1; D may match TRBD1 or TRBD2 (5 bases each). Trimming cost V 5 bases and J 7 bases, with 18 bases left between them. The germline gives CDR1 MGHDK, CDR2 SYGVNS. The CDR3 is 15 residues long. In DNA, the CDR3 is TGTGCCAGCAGTCCTAGAGGGCCAGGGACGAATGAGCAGTTCTTC. Its translation is CASSPRGPGTNEQFF. Together with reference TRBV25-1 and TRBJ2-1, the CDR3 gives the full variable domain: EADIYQTPRYLVIGTGKKITLECSQTMGHDKMYWYQQDPGMELHLIHYSYGVNSTEKGDLSSESTVSRIRTEHFPLTLESARPSHTSQYLCASSPRGPGTNEQFFGPGTRLTVL.

This clone was seen just once. The chain joins TRBV6-1 to TRBJ2-7, with D perhaps TRBD2 (6 bases). Germline assignment: CDR1 MNHNS and CDR2 SASEGT. The CDR3 spans 16 residues. Trimming cost V 0 bases and J 0 bases, with 12 bases left between them. In nucleotides, the CDR3 is TGTGCCAGCAGTGAAGCCCCGGGACTTACCTCCTACGAGCAGTACTTC. It codes for CASSEAPGLTSYEQYF.

The chain is built from TRBV27 and TRBJ1-2; D is unresolved. The germline V gene has CDR1 MNHEY and CDR2 SMNVEV (reference sequence). This CDR3 spans 14 amino acids. V was pared by 0 bases and J by 8 bases, with 13 bases between. The CDR3 DNA reads TGTGCCAGCAGTTTATCAGGGTTGGGAGACGGCTACACCTTC. Protein: CASSLSGLGDGYTF.

This clone has a single count. This rearrangement joins TRBV10-3 to TRBJ2-7, with D unresolved. This CDR3 is built from 15 residues. Trimming took 4 bases from V and 5 from J, leaving 18 bases between them. Germline V CDR1 and CDR2: ENHRY, SYGVKD. CDR3 nucleotides: TGTGCCATCAGTGGCCTCGGGTTTAGCCAAAACGAGCAGTACTTC. Residues: CAISGLGFSQNEQYF.

Note on this clone: Other nucleotide sequences in the sample specify the same CDR3. The V call is TRBV19, the J call TRBJ2-7, with D uncertain. The CDR3 has 13 residues. V was trimmed by 5 bases and J by 3 bases, leaving 11 bases between them. Germline CDR1 and CDR2: LNHDA and SQIVND (reference sequence). In DNA, the CDR3 is TGTGCCAGTAGTCCCGGACCAAACTACGAGCAGTACTTC. Protein sequence: CASSPGPNYEQYF.